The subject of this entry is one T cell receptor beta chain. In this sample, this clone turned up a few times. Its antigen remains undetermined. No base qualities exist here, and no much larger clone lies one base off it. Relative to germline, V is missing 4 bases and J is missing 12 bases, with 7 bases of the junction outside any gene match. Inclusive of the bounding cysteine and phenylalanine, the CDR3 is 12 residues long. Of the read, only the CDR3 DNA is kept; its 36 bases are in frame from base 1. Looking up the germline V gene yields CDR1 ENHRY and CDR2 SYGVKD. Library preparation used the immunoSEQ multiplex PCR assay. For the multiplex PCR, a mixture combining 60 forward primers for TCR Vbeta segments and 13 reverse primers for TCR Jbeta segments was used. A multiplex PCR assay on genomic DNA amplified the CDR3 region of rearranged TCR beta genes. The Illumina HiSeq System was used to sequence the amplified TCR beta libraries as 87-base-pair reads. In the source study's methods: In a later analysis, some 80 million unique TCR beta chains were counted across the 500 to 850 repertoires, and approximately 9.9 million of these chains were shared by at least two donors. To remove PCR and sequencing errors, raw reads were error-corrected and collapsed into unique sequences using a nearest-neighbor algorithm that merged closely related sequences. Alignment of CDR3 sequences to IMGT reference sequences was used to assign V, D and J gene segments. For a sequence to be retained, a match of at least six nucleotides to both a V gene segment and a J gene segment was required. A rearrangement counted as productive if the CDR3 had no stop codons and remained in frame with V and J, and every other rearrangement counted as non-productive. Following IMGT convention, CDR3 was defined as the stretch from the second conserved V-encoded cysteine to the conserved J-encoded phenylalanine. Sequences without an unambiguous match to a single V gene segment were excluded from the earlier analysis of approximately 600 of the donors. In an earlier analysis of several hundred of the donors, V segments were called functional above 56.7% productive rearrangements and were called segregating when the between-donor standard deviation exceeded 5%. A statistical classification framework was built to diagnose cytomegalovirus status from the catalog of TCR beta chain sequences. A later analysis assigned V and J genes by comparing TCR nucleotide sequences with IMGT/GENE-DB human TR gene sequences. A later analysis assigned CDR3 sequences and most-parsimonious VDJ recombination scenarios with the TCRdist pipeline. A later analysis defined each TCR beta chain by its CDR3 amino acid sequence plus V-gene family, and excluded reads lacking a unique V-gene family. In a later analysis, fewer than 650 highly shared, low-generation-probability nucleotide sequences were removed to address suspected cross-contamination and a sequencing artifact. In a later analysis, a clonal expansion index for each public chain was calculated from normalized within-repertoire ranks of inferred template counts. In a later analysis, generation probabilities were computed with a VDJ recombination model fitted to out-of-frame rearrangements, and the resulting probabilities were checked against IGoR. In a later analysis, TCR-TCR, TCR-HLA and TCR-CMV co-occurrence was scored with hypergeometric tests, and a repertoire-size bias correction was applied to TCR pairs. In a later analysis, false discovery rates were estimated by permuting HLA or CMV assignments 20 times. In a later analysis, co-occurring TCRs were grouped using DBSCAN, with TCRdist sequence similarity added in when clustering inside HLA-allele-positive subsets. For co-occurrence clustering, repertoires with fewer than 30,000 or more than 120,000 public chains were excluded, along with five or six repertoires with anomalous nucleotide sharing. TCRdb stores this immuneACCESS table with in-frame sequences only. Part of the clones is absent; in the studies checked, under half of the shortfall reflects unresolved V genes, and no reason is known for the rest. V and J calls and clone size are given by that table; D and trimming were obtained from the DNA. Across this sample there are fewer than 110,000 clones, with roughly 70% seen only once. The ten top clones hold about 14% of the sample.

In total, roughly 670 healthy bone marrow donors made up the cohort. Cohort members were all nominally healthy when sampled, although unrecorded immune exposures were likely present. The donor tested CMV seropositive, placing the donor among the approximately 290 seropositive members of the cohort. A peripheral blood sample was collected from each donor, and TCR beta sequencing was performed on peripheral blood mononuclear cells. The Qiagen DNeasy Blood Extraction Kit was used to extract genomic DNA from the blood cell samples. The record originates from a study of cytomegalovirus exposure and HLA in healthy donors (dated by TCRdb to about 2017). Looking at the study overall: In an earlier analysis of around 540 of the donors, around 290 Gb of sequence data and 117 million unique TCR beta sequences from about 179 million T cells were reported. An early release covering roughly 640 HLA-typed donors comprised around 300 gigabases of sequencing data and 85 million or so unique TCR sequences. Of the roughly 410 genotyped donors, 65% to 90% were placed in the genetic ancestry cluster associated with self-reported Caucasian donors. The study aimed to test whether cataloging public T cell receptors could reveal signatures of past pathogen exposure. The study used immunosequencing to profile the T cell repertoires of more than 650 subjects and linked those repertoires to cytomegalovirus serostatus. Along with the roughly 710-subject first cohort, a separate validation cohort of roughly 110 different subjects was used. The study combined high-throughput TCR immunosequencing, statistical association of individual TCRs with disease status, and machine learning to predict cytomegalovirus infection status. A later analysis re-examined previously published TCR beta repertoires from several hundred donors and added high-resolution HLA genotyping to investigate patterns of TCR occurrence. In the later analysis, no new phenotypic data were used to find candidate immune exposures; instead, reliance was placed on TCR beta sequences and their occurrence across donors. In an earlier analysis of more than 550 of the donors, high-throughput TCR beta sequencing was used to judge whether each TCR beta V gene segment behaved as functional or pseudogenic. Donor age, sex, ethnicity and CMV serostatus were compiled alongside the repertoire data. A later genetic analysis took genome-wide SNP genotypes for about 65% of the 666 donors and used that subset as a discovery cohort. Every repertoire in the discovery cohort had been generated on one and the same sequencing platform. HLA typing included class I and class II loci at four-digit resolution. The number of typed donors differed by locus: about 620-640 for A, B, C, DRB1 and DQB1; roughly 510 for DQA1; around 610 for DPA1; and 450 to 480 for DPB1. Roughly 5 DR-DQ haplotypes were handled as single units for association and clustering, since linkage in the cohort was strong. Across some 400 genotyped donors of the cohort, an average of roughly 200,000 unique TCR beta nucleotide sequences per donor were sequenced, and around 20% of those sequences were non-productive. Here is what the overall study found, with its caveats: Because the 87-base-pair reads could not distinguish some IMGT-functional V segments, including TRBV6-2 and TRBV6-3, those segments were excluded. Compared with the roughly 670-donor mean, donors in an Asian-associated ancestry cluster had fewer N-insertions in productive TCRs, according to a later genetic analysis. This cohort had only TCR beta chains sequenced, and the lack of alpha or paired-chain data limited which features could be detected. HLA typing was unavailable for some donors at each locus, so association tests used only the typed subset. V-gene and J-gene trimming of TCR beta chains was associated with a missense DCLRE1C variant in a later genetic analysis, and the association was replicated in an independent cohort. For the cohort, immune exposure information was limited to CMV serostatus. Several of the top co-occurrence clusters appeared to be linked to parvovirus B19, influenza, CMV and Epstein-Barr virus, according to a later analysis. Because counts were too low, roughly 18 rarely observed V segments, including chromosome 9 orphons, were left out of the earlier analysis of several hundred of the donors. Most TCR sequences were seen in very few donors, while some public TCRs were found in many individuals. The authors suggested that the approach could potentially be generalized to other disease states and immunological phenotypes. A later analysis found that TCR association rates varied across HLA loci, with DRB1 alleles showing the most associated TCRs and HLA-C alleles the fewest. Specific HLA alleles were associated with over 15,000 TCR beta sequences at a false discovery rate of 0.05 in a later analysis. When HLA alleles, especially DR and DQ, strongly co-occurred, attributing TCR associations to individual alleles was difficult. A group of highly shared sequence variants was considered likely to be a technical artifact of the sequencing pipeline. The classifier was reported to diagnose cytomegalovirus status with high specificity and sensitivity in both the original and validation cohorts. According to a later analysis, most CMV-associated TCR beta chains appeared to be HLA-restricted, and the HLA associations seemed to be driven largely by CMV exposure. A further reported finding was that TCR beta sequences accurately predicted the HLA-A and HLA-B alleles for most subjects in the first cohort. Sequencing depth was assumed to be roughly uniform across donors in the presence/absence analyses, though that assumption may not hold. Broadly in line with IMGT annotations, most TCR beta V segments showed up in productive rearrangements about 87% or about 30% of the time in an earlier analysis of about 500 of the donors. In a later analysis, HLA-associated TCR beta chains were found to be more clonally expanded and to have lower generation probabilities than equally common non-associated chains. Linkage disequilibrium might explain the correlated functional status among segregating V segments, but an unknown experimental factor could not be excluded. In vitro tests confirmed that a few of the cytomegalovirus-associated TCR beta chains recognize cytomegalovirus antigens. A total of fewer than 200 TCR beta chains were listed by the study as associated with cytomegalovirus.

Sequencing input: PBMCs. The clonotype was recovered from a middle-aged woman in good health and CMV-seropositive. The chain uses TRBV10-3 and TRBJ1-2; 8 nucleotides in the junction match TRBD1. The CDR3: CAISGQDRENTF. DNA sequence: TGTGCCATCAGTGGACAGGACAGGGAAAACACCTTC.